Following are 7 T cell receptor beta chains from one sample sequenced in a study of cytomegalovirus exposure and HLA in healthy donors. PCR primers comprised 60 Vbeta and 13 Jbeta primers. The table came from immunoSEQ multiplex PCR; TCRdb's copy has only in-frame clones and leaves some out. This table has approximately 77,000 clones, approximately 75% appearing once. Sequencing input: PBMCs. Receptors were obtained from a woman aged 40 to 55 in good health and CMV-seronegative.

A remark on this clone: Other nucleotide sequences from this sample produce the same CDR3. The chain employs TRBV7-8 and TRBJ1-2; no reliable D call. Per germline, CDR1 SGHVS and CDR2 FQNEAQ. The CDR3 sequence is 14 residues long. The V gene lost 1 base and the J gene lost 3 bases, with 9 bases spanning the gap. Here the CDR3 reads CASSLGGQYYGYTF. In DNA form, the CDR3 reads TGTGCCAGCAGCTTAGGAGGGCAGTACTATGGCTACACCTTC.

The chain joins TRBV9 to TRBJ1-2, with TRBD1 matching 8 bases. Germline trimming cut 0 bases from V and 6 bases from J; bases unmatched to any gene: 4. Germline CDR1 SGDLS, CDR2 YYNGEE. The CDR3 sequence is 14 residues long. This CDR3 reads CASSVVGQGDGYTF. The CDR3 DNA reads TGTGCCAGCAGCGTAGTCGGACAGGGTGATGGCTACACCTTC.

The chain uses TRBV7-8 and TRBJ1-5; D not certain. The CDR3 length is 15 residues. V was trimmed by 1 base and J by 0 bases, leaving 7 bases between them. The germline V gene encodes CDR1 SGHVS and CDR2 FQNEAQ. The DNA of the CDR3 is TGTGCCAGCAGCTTAGATCATCATAGCAATCAGCCCCAGCATTTT. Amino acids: CASSLDHHSNQPQHF. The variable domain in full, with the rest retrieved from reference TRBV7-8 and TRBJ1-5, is GAGVSQSPRYKVAKRGQDVALRCDPISGHVSLFWYQQALGQGPEFLTYFQNEAQLDKSGLPSDRFFAERPEGSVSTLKIQRTQQEDSAVYLCASSLDHHSNQPQHFGDGTRLSIL.

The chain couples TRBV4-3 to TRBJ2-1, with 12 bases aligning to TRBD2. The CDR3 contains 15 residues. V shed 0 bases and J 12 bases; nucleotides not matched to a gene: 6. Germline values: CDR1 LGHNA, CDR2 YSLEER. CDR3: CASSQDELAGGRQFF. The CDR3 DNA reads TGCGCCAGCAGCCAAGATGAACTAGCGGGGGGACGGCAGTTCTTC.

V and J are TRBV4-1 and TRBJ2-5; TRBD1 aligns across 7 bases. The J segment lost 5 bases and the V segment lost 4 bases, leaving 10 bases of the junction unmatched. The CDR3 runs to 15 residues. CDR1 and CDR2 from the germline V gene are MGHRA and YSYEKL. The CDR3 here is CASSRNRGAGETQYF. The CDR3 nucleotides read TGCGCCAGCAGCCGCAACAGGGGTGCTGGGGAGACCCAGTACTTC.

In nucleotides, the CDR3 is TGTGCCAGCAGCGTACAAGGCCGAGGAGCCGAGCAGTACTTC. It encodes CASSVQGRGAEQYF. V usage is TRBV9 and J usage is TRBJ2-7; D remains unclear. V lost 1 base to trimming and J lost 6 bases, with 14 bases between them. The CDR3 is 14 amino acids. Per the germline V gene, CDR1 is SGDLS and CDR2 is YYNGEE.

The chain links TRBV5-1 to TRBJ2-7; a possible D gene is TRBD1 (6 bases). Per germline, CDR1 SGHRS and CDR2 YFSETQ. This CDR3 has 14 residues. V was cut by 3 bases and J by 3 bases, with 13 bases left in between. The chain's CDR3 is CASSWGPGVYEQYF. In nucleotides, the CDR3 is TGCGCCAGCAGCTGGGGTCCAGGGGTCTACGAGCAGTACTTC.